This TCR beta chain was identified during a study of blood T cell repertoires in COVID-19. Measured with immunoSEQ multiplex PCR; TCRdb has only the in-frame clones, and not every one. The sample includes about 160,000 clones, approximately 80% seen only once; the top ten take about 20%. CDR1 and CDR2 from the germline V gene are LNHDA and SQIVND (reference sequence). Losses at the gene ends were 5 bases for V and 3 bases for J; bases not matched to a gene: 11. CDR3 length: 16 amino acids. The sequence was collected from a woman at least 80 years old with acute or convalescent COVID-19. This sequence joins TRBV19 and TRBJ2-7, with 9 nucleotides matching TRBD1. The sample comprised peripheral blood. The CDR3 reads CASSDTGGARYYEQYF. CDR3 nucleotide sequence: TGTGCCAGTAGTGATACAGGGGGCGCCCGATACTACGAGCAGTACTTC.